This T cell receptor beta chain came from a study of cytomegalovirus exposure and HLA in healthy donors. Use of 60 Vbeta and 13 Jbeta primers characterized the PCR. Sequencing used immunoSEQ multiplex PCR; TCRdb keeps in-frame clones, though not all of them. In the table there are roughly 100,000 clones, 76% of which are singletons. Details on this clone: An end of the junction differs from the germline gene, which may be a read error.

The CDR3 length is 15 residues. Germline lookup yields CDR1 SSHAT and CDR2 FNYEAQ (reference sequence). The chain couples TRBV7-7 to TRBJ2-3, with 8 bases identical to TRBD2. The TCR originated in a woman under 30 in good health and CMV-seropositive. What was sequenced was PBMCs. DNA of the CDR3: TGTGCTAGCAGCTTCGGGCGGGGGGTCACAGATACGCAGTATTTT. The encoded protein is CASSFGRGVTDTQYF. Based on the CDR3 plus reference TRBV7-7 and TRBJ2-3, the full variable domain is GAGVSQSPRYKVTKRGQDVTLRCDPISSHATLYWYQQALGQGPEFLTYFNYEAQPDKSGLPSDRFSAERPEGSISTLTIQRTEQRDSAMYRCASSFGRGVTDTQYFGPGTRLTVL.